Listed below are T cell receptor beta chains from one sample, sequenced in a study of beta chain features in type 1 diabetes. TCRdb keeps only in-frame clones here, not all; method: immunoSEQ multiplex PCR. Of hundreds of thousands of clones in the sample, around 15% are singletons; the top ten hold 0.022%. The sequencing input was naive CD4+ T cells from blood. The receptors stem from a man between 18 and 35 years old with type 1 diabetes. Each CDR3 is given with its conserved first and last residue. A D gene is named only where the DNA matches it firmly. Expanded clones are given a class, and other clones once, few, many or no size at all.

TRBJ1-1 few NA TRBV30 TGTGCCTGGAGAGGGGGGAACACTGAAGCTTTCTTT CAWRGGNTEAFF
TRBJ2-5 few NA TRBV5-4 TGTGCCAGCAGCCTGGAGTCAGTTTCGGAGACCCAGTACTTC CASSLESVSETQYF
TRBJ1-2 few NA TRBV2 TGTGCCAGCAGTATGTCAGGGTCGAGCTATGGCTACACCTTC CASSMSGSSYGYTF
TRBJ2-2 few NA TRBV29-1 TGCAGCGTTTTGGTAGGGGTAATGGACACCGGGGAGCTGTTTTTT CSVLVGVMDTGELFF
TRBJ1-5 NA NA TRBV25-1 TGTGCCAGCAGCAGGGGAAGCAATCAGCCCCAGCATTTT CASSRGSNQPQHF
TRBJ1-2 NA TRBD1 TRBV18 TGTGCCAGCTCACCAGGGACAGGGCATAACTATGGCTACACCTTC CASSPGTGHNYGYTF
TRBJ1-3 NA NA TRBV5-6 TGTGCCAGCAGCTTTCGGGGGGCTCATCTATCGTCCGGAAACACCATATATTTT CASSFRGAHLSSGNTIYF
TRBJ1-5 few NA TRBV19 TGTGCCATAAACCGTGGGAGCAATCAGCCCCAGCATTTT CAINRGSNQPQHF
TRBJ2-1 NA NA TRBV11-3 TGTGCCAGCAGCTCGACCCGGGACGGAAGGTTCTTC CASSSTRDGRFF
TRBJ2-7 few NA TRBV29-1 TGCAGCGCCTCGAAGGGTGGATCCTACGAGCAGTACTTC CSASKGGSYEQYF
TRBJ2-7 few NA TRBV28 TGTGCCAGCAGTCCTAGCGACCGCGCCTACGAGCAGTACTTC CASSPSDRAYEQYF
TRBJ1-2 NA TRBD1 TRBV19 TGTGCCAGTAGTATTGAACAGGGGGTCTATGGCTACACCTTC CASSIEQGVYGYTF
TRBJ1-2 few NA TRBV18 TGTGCCAGCACGAACCAAGGAGGGCTAGAGGGCTACACCTTC CASTNQGGLEGYTF
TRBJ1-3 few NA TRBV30 TGTGCCTGGAGTGTTGGGGCAGGGTGGGACACCATATATTTT CAWSVGAGWDTIYF
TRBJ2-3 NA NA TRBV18 TGTGCCAGCTCACCAACGGGCCCAGATACGCAGTATTTT CASSPTGPDTQYF
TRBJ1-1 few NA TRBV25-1 TGTGCCAGCAGTGAATTCCAGGGAGGGGGCACTGAAGCTTTCTTT CASSEFQGGGTEAFF